These 5 T cell receptor beta chains share one sample of origin, sequenced in a study of cytomegalovirus exposure and HLA in healthy donors. Primers: 60 Vbeta forward and 13 Jbeta reverse. Here immunoSEQ multiplex PCR was the method, and the copy in TCRdb shows in-frame clones only, minus some. Here the sample spans 75,000 to 100,000 clones, 81% being singletons. Sequencing was performed on PBMCs. The receptors here all came from a man between 35 and 55 years old in good health and CMV-seropositive.

In its sample, this clone was seen a few times. This rearrangement joins TRBV29-1 to TRBJ2-2; possible D gene TRBD1, 6 bases. The CDR3 is made up of 13 amino acids. The germline CDR1 and CDR2 sequences are SQVTM and ANQGSEA. Trimming removed 7 bases from V and 2 bases from J, with 11 bases in between. The CDR3 nucleotides read TGCAGCGCCTCAGGGGAAAACACCGGGGAGCTGTTTTTT. Translated, it gives CSASGENTGELFF.

The chain couples TRBV5-1 to TRBJ2-7, with 7 bases lining up with TRBD1. V lost 0 bases and J lost 4; bases outside the gene matches: 4. CDR1 and CDR2 from the germline V gene are SGHRS and YFSETQ. CDR3 length: 14 amino acids. CDR3 coding DNA: TGCGCCAGCAGCTTGGAGAGACAGGGTTACGAGCAGTACTTC. Translation: CASSLERQGYEQYF. Full variable domain (outside the CDR3, taken from reference TRBV5-1 and TRBJ2-7): KAGVTQTPRYLIKTRGQQVTLSCSPISGHRSVSWYQQTPGQGLQFLFEYFSETQRNKGNFPGRFSGRQFSNSRSEMNVSTLELGDSALYLCASSLERQGYEQYFGPGTRLTVT.

The chain combines TRBV7-9 with TRBJ2-1; TRBD1 is a possible D gene (5 bases). This CDR3 comprises 16 residues. V gave up 5 bases and J gave up 2 bases, with 16 bases separating them. Germline-derived CDR1 and CDR2 are SEHNR and FQNEAQ (reference sequence). CDR3 bases: TGTGCCAGCAGCCAAATGGGGCGGTCCCCCTACAATGAGCAGTTCTTC. Translating it yields CASSQMGRSPYNEQFF.

The rearrangement joins TRBV2 to TRBJ2-2; maybe TRBD1 (6 bases). The CDR3 spans 14 residues. From germline, CDR1 is SNHLY and CDR2 FYNNEI. The V and J ends lost 6 bases and 5 bases respectively, with 13 bases between them. DNA for the CDR3: TGTGCCAGCAGACAGGGTACGAGGACCGGGGAGCTGTTTTTT. It codes for CASRQGTRTGELFF.

The J gene is TRBJ2-1, the V gene TRBV10-3; TRBD2 matches at 11 bases. V lost 11 bases to trimming and J lost 7 bases; unmatched junction nucleotides: 16. Germline V lookup: CDR1 ENHRY, CDR2 SYGVKD. The CDR3 is 16 residues long. In nucleotides, the CDR3 is TGTGCCTCCCAACGAGCTAGCGGGAGGTATGATAATGAGCAGTTCTTC. Residues: CASQRASGRYDNEQFF.